The 21 T cell receptor beta chains below were found in one sample sequenced in a study of radiation and T cells in renal cell carcinoma. The time point denotes: baseline pretreatment blood. Noted treatment: 15 Gy SBRT to primary tumor, nephrectomy 4 weeks later. Only in-frame clones appear in the TCRdb table, and some are missing; sequencing was by immunoSEQ multiplex PCR. Of more than 95,000 clones in the sample, roughly 80% were seen once. The material was blood, obtained from a patient whose treatment included radiotherapy and nephrectomy. These receptors came from a woman aged 55-69 years with renal cell carcinoma.

V gene TRBV7-6 combines with J gene TRBJ1-5; no firm D call. Between the trimmed V and J ends, which lost 5 bases and 1 base, there was a span of 15 bases. The germline gives CDR1 SGHVS, CDR2 FNYEAQ. This CDR3 is built from 16 residues. CDR3 in amino acids: CASSPSEGRSNQPQHF. CDR3 coding DNA: TGTGCCAGCAGCCCCTCTGAAGGGAGGAGCAATCAGCCCCAGCATTTT.

V gene TRBV19 combines with J gene TRBJ2-3; no clear D gene. This CDR3 has 12 amino acids. CDR1 is LNHDA, CDR2 SQIVND, per germline (reference sequence). V was clipped by 8 bases and J by 4 bases, with 10 bases between them. The DNA for the CDR3 is TGTGCCAGTCGACAAGCCCCAGATACGCAGTATTTT. As protein: CASRQAPDTQYF.

With respect to this clone: This sample also contains other DNA sequences that code for the same CDR3. V is TRBV28 and J is TRBJ1-1; D remains ambiguous. The CDR3 has 13 amino acids. V shed 3 bases and J shed 3 bases, with 8 bases lying between them. The germline CDR1 and CDR2 sequences are MDHEN and SYDVKM. The CDR3 bases are TGTGCCAGCAGTTTGGGGTTAGACACTGAAGCTTTCTTT. It encodes CASSLGLDTEAFF.

CDR3 protein: CASKPGHSTDTQYF. The CDR3 coding sequence is TGCGCCAGCAAACCGGGACACAGCACAGATACGCAGTATTTT. The chain is built from TRBV5-1 and TRBJ2-3; TRBD1 might be the D (6 bases). The germline gives CDR1 SGHRS, CDR2 YFSETQ. The CDR3 sequence is 14 residues long. V was cut by 6 bases and J by 0 bases, with 11 bases left in between. The full variable domain, its missing parts supplied by reference TRBV5-1 and TRBJ2-3, is KAGVTQTPRYLIKTRGQQVTLSCSPISGHRSVSWYQQTPGQGLQFLFEYFSETQRNKGNFPGRFSGRQFSNSRSEMNVSTLELGDSALYLCASKPGHSTDTQYFGPGTRLTVL.

The J gene is TRBJ1-1, the V gene TRBV9; no clear D. CDR1 and CDR2 from the germline V gene are SGDLS and YYNGEE. This CDR3 contains 14 residues. V lost 0 bases and J 2 bases, leaving 8 bases between the germline ends. The CDR3 spells CASSVVPDNTEAFF. The CDR3 DNA reads TGTGCCAGCAGCGTAGTTCCAGACAACACTGAAGCTTTCTTT.

This clone was detected once. The chain joins TRBV6-1 to TRBJ1-5, with 9 bases fitting TRBD1. V dropped 4 bases and J dropped 0; count of bases not matched to a gene: 10. Germline V lookup: CDR1 MNHNS, CDR2 SASEGT. This CDR3 contains 18 residues. CDR3 sequence: CASSVGQGRGYSNQPQHF. Here the CDR3 DNA reads TGTGCCAGCAGTGTTGGACAGGGGAGAGGCTATAGCAATCAGCCCCAGCATTTT.

V gene TRBV4-2 combines with J gene TRBJ1-1; the D is unclear. Per the germline V gene, CDR1 is LGHNA and CDR2 is YNFKEQ. There are 13 residues in the CDR3. The germline V and J ends were trimmed by 0 bases and 5 bases, with 7 bases remaining between them. CDR3 in DNA: TGTGCCAGCAGCCAAGATAGGTTAACTGAAGCTTTCTTT. Its translation is CASSQDRLTEAFF.

The sample holds one count of this clone. This sequence joins TRBV6-6 and TRBJ1-5; D uncertain. This CDR3 is built from 15 residues. Germline CDR1 and CDR2: MNHNY and SVGAGI (reference sequence). The V end was cut by 5 bases, the J end by 0 bases, with 11 bases between. CDR3 nucleotide sequence: TGTGCCAGCAGTCTTGGGCCTAATAGCAATCAGCCCCAGCATTTT. This encodes CASSLGPNSNQPQHF.

A few counts support this clone. The chain links TRBV9 to TRBJ1-4; perhaps TRBD1 as D (5 bases). The germline V gene encodes CDR1 SGDLS and CDR2 YYNGEE. The CDR3 loop spans 15 amino acids. The V gene lost 3 bases and the J gene lost 4 bases, with 13 bases spanning the gap. CDR3 nucleotide sequence: TGTGCCAGCAGCGCGAGGGACGGATATAATGAAAAACTGTTTTTT. Residues: CASSARDGYNEKLFF.

The genes are TRBV6-6 and TRBJ1-4, with D hard to call. Deletions cut 8 bases from V and 6 bases from J, with 22 bases between. CDR3 length equals 16 residues. CDR1 is MNHNY and CDR2 is SVGAGI in the germline V gene (reference sequence). CDR3 DNA: TGTGCCAGCCTAAAAACATCATCGGGGTCGGATGAAAAACTGTTTTTT. Its protein product is CASLKTSSGSDEKLFF.

This clone was counted once. The J gene is TRBJ2-1, the V gene TRBV2; 12 bases are shared with TRBD1. The germline gives CDR1 SNHLY, CDR2 FYNNEI. The CDR3 loop spans 15 amino acids. The V segment lost 6 bases and the J segment 7 bases; nucleotides outside the gene matches: 7. The CDR3 bases are TGTGCCAGCAGCCCTCCGGGACAGGGGGCGAATGAGCAGTTCTTC. Its translation is CASSPPGQGANEQFF.

The chain employs TRBV7-9 and TRBJ1-4; D unclear. There are 15 residues in the CDR3. Germline CDR1 reads SEHNR; CDR2 reads FQNEAQ (reference sequence). The V end was cut by 2 bases, the J end by 8 bases, with 15 bases between. The CDR3: CASSLSSGRREKLFF. The CDR3 DNA follows: TGTGCCAGCAGCTTAAGCTCGGGCCGACGGGAAAAACTGTTTTTT.

Here the CDR3 reads CASSLGTGSGNTIYF. The DNA of the CDR3 is TGTGCCAGCAGCCTCGGGACAGGGAGTGGAAACACCATATATTTT. The genes are TRBV7-2 and TRBJ1-3; the match to TRBD1 covers 9 bases. Germline values: CDR1 SGHTA, CDR2 FQGNSA. Germline trimming cut 5 bases from V and 3 bases from J; bases unmatched to any gene: 5. The CDR3 length is 15 residues.

In this sample, this clone turned up once. The chain employs TRBV7-2 and TRBJ2-7, with D unclear. Between the trimmed V and J ends, which lost 4 bases and 4 bases, there was a span of 8 bases. Germline V lookup: CDR1 SGHTA, CDR2 FQGNSA. This CDR3 spans 12 amino acids. CDR3 sequence: CASSSTYYEQYF. DNA for the CDR3: TGTGCCAGCAGCTCGACCTATTACGAGCAGTACTTC.

V is TRBV19 and J is TRBJ1-2, with 10 bases aligning to TRBD1. J was trimmed by 4 bases and V by 4 bases; bases with no gene match: 6. The CDR3 has 15 residues. The germline gives CDR1 LNHDA, CDR2 SQIVND (reference sequence). This chain's CDR3 is CASSRDRGPAYGYTF. For the CDR3, the DNA is TGTGCCAGTAGTAGAGACAGGGGGCCGGCCTATGGCTACACCTTC. Full variable domain (rest looked up from reference TRBV19 and TRBJ1-2): DGGITQSPKYLFRKEGQNVTLSCEQNLNHDAMYWYRQDPGQGLRLIYYSQIVNDFQKGDIAEGYSVSREKKESFPLTVTSAQKNPTAFYLCASSRDRGPAYGYTFGSGTRLTVV.

V is TRBV5-1 and J is TRBJ1-1; D unclear. The V and J ends lost 2 bases and 4 bases respectively, with 15 bases between them. Germline loops: CDR1 SGHRS, CDR2 YFSETQ. The CDR3 runs to 15 residues. The CDR3 spells CASSLSGGPFTEAFF. Here the CDR3 DNA reads TGCGCCAGCAGCTTATCTGGTGGACCCTTCACTGAAGCTTTCTTT. Full variable domain (outside the CDR3, taken from reference TRBV5-1 and TRBJ1-1): KAGVTQTPRYLIKTRGQQVTLSCSPISGHRSVSWYQQTPGQGLQFLFEYFSETQRNKGNFPGRFSGRQFSNSRSEMNVSTLELGDSALYLCASSLSGGPFTEAFFGQGTRLTVV.

J is TRBJ2-4 and V is TRBV29-1; D possibly corresponds to TRBD2 (6 bases). The V gene's germline CDR1 is SQVTM and CDR2 ANQGSEA. Trimming cost V 7 bases and J 6 bases, with 16 bases left between them. CDR3 length: 13 residues. As DNA, the CDR3 is TGCAGCGGGAGGGCGCCGGGTGGAAACATTCAGTACTTC. The encoded protein is CSGRAPGGNIQYF.

The chain links TRBV29-1 to TRBJ2-1, with 13 bases that match TRBD2. V gave up 7 bases and J gave up 5 bases; unmatched junction bases: 11. CDR3 length: 16 amino acids. In germline, CDR1 is SQVTM, CDR2 ANQGSEA. CDR3 bases: TGCAGCGCCGAGGGACTAGCGGGGAAGACAAACAATGAGCAGTTCTTC. This encodes CSAEGLAGKTNNEQFF.

The chain is built from TRBV4-2 and TRBJ1-1; 11 bases line up with TRBD1. Per the germline V gene, CDR1 is LGHNA and CDR2 is YNFKEQ. V was clipped by 2 bases and J by 4 bases; unmatched bases: 3. This CDR3 is 15 amino acids long. CDR3 DNA: TGTGCCAGCAGCCAACCAGGGACAGGGGGCACTGAAGCTTTCTTT. This codes for CASSQPGTGGTEAFF.

The chain uses TRBV27 and TRBJ1-2; possible D gene TRBD1, 6 bases. The germline CDR1 and CDR2 sequences are MNHEY and SMNVEV (reference sequence). CDR3 length: 15 residues. V was trimmed by 3 bases and J by 4 bases, leaving 15 bases between them. The CDR3: CASSFLGGSPYGYTF. The CDR3 coding sequence is TGTGCCAGCAGTTTTTTGGGGGGCTCCCCCTATGGCTACACCTTC.

CDR3 protein: CASSATGIGYTF. The CDR3 bases are TGTGCCAGCAGTGCAACAGGGATTGGCTACACCTTC. This chain connects TRBV6-1 to TRBJ1-2, with D possibly being TRBD1 (6 bases). Germline V gene sequence: CDR1 MNHNS, CDR2 SASEGT. The CDR3 spans 12 residues. V dropped 4 bases and J dropped 7 bases, with 10 bases sitting between them.